This T cell receptor beta chain stems from a study of radiation and T cells in renal cell carcinoma. Only in-frame clones appear in the TCRdb table, and some are missing; sequencing was by immunoSEQ multiplex PCR. There are approximately 170,000 clones in the sample; roughly nine tenths occur only once, and 11% lies in the top ten. In germline, CDR1 is MNHEY, CDR2 SMNVEV (reference sequence). Deletions cut 4 bases from V and 4 bases from J, with 13 bases between. The CDR3 consists of 15 residues. The time point here: blood 4 weeks post-SBRT, at nephrectomy. Treatment noted: 15 Gy SBRT to primary tumor, nephrectomy 4 weeks later.

The sequencing used blood, collected from a patient whose treatment included radiotherapy and nephrectomy. This TCR was sampled from a woman in her 50s with renal cell carcinoma. This chain links TRBV27 with TRBJ2-2, with D possibly matching TRBD2 (5 bases). The CDR3 sequence is CASSSTRFLTGELFF. Written as DNA, the CDR3 is TGTGCCAGCAGTTCAACTAGGTTCCTCACCGGGGAGCTGTTTTTT.